This T cell receptor beta chain was retrieved from a study of T cells in Graves' hyperthyroidism and ophthalmopathy. Regarding the study as a whole: Blood also showed most of the thyroid clonotypes that were expanded above 0.001.

The germline CDR1 and CDR2 sequences are SGHDT and YYEEEE. There are 16 residues in the CDR3. Trimming cost V 4 bases and J 0 bases; bases outside gene matches: 6. Amplification yielded TCR beta CDR3 regions, with RNA transcripts as the source. HTBI primers were employed in a first-round RT-PCR of the TCR CDR3. TCRdb processed the multiplex PCR reads anew with MiXCR; each CDR3 protein has one entry. Of fewer than 600,000 distinct CDR3 sequences listed, roughly an eighth are singletons. The definition of stable Graves' hyperthyroidism was no ophthalmopathy progression within 18 months. Each diagnosis was grounded in clinical symptoms, serum thyroxine and TRAb, thyroid ultrasound, and orbital computed tomography. The PBMCs had their origin in more than 9.5 ml of fresh peripheral blood. Regarding this clonotype: No antigen is known for it.

The source of this sequence is a woman aged 18-29 years with Graves' hyperthyroidism. V gene TRBV5-6 combines with J gene TRBJ1-3, with 8 bases identical to TRBD1. The source material was blood. The CDR3 spells CASSITGGFSGNTIYF. The CDR3 DNA is TGTGCCAGCAGCATAACAGGGGGTTTCTCTGGAAACACCATATATTTT.